What follows is one TCR beta chain and its context. The CDR3 has 12 amino acids. CDR1 KGHSH and CDR2 LQKENI come from the germline V gene. J gave up 12 bases and V 5 bases, and 8 bases lay outside the gene matches. The data derive from a study of identical twins. From the 5' RACE reads, TCRdb called clonotypes with MiXCR, one entry per CDR3 protein. The table records hundreds of thousands of distinct CDR3 sequences, less than 10% of them present only once. The data also belong to a second study, concerning yellow fever vaccine responses in identical twins.

Source material: PBMCs. This chain uses TRBV18 with TRBJ2-7, with 9 bases identical to TRBD2. The source of this sequence is a woman between 18 and 29 years old in good health. The CDR3 DNA reads TGTGCCAGCTCATCGACTTCTAGCGGGATGTACTTC. Translating gives CASSSTSSGMYF.